These 14 T cell receptor beta chains were sequenced from one sample in a study of blood T cell repertoires in COVID-19. TCRdb keeps only in-frame clones here, not all; method: immunoSEQ multiplex PCR. This table holds 250,000 to 300,000 clones, about nine tenths found once. Sequencing was carried out using PBMCs or T cells enriched from blood (not recorded which). Receptors were obtained from a woman between 40 and 55 years old who had recovered from COVID-19.

The rearrangement links TRBV9 to TRBJ1-6, with D perhaps TRBD1 (6 bases). The V and J ends lost 0 bases and 1 base respectively, with 14 bases between them. Germline lookup yields CDR1 SGDLS and CDR2 YYNGEE. This CDR3 is 18 amino acids long. The CDR3 bases are TGTGCCAGCAGCGTAGACAAGATGCAGGGGTCCTATAATTCACCCCTCCACTTT. Translated, it gives CASSVDKMQGSYNSPLHF.

V is TRBV11-2 and J is TRBJ2-7; possibly TRBD2 for D (6 bases). The CDR3 consists of 16 residues. Germline loops: CDR1 SGHAT, CDR2 FQNNGV. V gave up 7 bases and J gave up 2 bases, with 21 bases separating them. Here the CDR3 reads CASNINRVTRPYEQYF. The CDR3 DNA reads as TGTGCCAGCAACATTAATAGGGTGACTAGACCCTACGAGCAGTACTTC. Full variable domain (remainder filled in from reference TRBV11-2 and TRBJ2-7): EAGVAQSPRYKIIEKRQSVAFWCNPISGHATLYWYQQILGQGPKLLIQFQNNGVVDDSQLPKDRFSAERLKGVDSTLKIQPAKLEDSAVYLCASNINRVTRPYEQYFGPGTRLTVT.

V usage is TRBV29-1 and J usage is TRBJ1-3; the match to TRBD1 covers 11 bases. Germline-derived CDR1 and CDR2 are SQVTM and ANQGSEA. V was pared by 1 base and J by 2 bases, with 10 bases of the junction left unmatched. This CDR3 has 18 amino acids. CDR3 in DNA: TGCAGCGTTGAAGCCGGACAGGGGGCGAATACCGCTGGAAACACCATATATTTT. Its protein product is CSVEAGQGANTAGNTIYF. Combining the CDR3 with reference TRBV29-1 and TRBJ1-3 gives the whole variable domain SAVISQKPSRDICQRGTSLTIQCQVDSQVTMMFWYRQQPGQSLTLIATANQGSEATYESGFVIDKFPISRPNLTFSTLTVSNMSPEDSSIYLCSVEAGQGANTAGNTIYFGEGSWLTVV.

This clone was seen only a few times. This chain uses TRBV7-6 with TRBJ2-7, with TRBD1 as a possible D gene (5 bases). Germline lookup yields CDR1 SGHVS and CDR2 FNYEAQ. The CDR3 contains 16 residues. The V gene lost 5 bases and the J gene lost 1 base, with 18 bases spanning the gap. This chain's CDR3 is CASSPLVEAGSYEQYF. CDR3 nucleotide sequence: TGTGCCAGCAGCCCCCTCGTTGAAGCAGGGTCCTACGAGCAGTACTTC.

This sequence joins TRBV7-9 and TRBJ2-1, with 7 bases matching TRBD2. The CDR3 runs 17 residues. Germline trimming cut 5 bases from V and 4 bases from J; bases unmatched to any gene: 14. Germline assignment: CDR1 SEHNR and CDR2 FQNEAQ (reference sequence). This chain's CDR3 is CASSPRDPGGSYNEQFF. CDR3 DNA: TGTGCCAGCAGCCCCCGGGACCCGGGGGGAAGTTACAATGAGCAGTTCTTC.

This chain connects TRBV12-3 or TRBV12-4 to TRBJ1-1, with D unclear. The ends were cut back, 3 bases at V and 1 base at J, with 6 bases in the middle. The CDR3 covers 13 residues. The CDR3 DNA reads TGTGCCAGCAGTTTGACATCGAACACTGAAGCTTTCTTT. Translating gives CASSLTSNTEAFF.

The rearrangement joins TRBV6-1 to TRBJ2-3, with D unclear. CDR1 is MNHNS, CDR2 SASEGT, per germline. The germline V and J ends were trimmed by 0 bases and 10 bases, with 11 bases remaining between them. There are 13 residues in the CDR3. CDR3 nucleotide sequence: TGTGCCAGCAGTGAAGCGCAGATATACGCGCAGTATTTT. This translates into CASSEAQIYAQYF.

This clone was detected only once. The rearrangement joins TRBV30 to TRBJ1-3; maybe TRBD1 (6 bases). V lost 3 bases, J lost 0 bases, and 9 bases lay in between. The V gene's germline CDR1 is GTSNPN and CDR2 SVGIG (reference sequence). The CDR3 has 14 amino acids. The CDR3 sequence is CAWRDSHSGNTIYF. The DNA for the CDR3 is TGTGCCTGGAGGGACAGTCACTCTGGAAACACCATATATTTT.

As concerns this clone: Distinct nucleotide sequences in the sample also encode this CDR3. The gene calls are TRBV2 and TRBJ2-7; 8 bases match TRBD1. Germline loops: CDR1 SNHLY, CDR2 FYNNEI. J lost 1 base, V lost 7 bases, and 3 bases had no gene match. CDR3 length: 13 amino acids. The DNA for the CDR3 is TGTGCCAGCAACGGACAGGGATCCTACGAGCAGTACTTC. This codes for CASNGQGSYEQYF.

The chain employs TRBV5-1 and TRBJ1-1; D gene uncertain. Per the germline V gene, CDR1 is SGHRS and CDR2 is YFSETQ. The germline V and J ends were trimmed by 4 bases and 4 bases, with 14 bases remaining between them. The CDR3 length is 14 residues. The CDR3 DNA follows: TGCGCCAGCAGCCCCGGGTTTGCCCTCACTGAAGCTTTCTTT. This encodes CASSPGFALTEAFF.

This clone has only one observation. Within the sample, other DNA sequences also encode this same CDR3. The rearrangement links TRBV19 to TRBJ1-2, with D unresolved. The CDR3 has 12 amino acids. Germline loops: CDR1 LNHDA, CDR2 SQIVND (reference sequence). Trimming took off 4 bases at V and 2 bases at J, with 5 bases between the two ends. As DNA, the CDR3 is TGTGCCAGTAGTACGCGGAACTATGGCTACACCTTC. Encoded protein: CASSTRNYGYTF.

The chain is built from TRBV7-9 and TRBJ1-4; D gene ambiguous. This CDR3 contains 14 residues. Per the germline V gene, CDR1 is SEHNR and CDR2 is FQNEAQ (reference sequence). V lost 5 bases to trimming and J lost 4 bases, with 11 bases between them. The CDR3 DNA sequence: TGTGCCAGCAGCCCGCCCGGGGTTAATGAAAAACTGTTTTTT. This gives the protein CASSPPGVNEKLFF.

The rearrangement uses TRBV19 and TRBJ1-3; D not resolved. Germline V gives CDR1 LNHDA, CDR2 SQIVND (reference sequence). This CDR3 is 16 amino acids long. V was shortened by 6 bases and J by 4 bases, with 19 bases between the two germline ends. CDR3 coding DNA: TGTGCCAGTAGGCTCCGGGGTGGCCCCGGCGGAAACACCATATATTTT. It specifies CASRLRGGPGGNTIYF.

The chain recombines TRBV28 with TRBJ1-5; a possible D gene is TRBD1 (6 bases). Deletions cut 7 bases from V and 1 base from J, with 8 bases between. CDR1 is MDHEN, CDR2 SYDVKM, per germline. CDR3 length: 13 residues. The CDR3: CASNGQSNQPQHF. The CDR3 region has the DNA TGTGCCAGCAACGGACAGAGCAATCAGCCCCAGCATTTT. The full variable domain, its missing parts supplied by reference TRBV28 and TRBJ1-5, is DVKVTQSSRYLVKRTGEKVFLECVQDMDHENMFWYRQDPGLGLRLIYFSYDVKMKEKGDIPEGYSVSREKKERFSLILESASTNQTSMYLCASNGQSNQPQHFGDGTRLSIL.